Shown below are 32 T cell receptor beta chains from a single sample sequenced in a study of T-cell memory formation after mild COVID-19. TCRdb called the 5' RACE reads again in MiXCR, with one record for every CDR3 protein. The sample holds roughly 620,000 distinct CDR3 sequences, around 17% seen once. The specimen was PBMCs or a T cell subset sorted from them (not recorded which). These TCRs come from an adult woman who had mild COVID-19 (a few samples of this study predate the infection). Cell type and time point are not known.

The chain uses TRBV2 and TRBJ2-3, with 7 bases fitting TRBD1. CDR1 is SNHLY, CDR2 FYNNEI, per germline. Unmatched junction bases numbered 5, after V lost 5 bases and J lost 0 bases. This CDR3 contains 15 residues. CDR3 residues: CASSRDRLSTDTQYF. In nucleotides, the CDR3 is TGTGCCAGCAGTCGGGACAGATTAAGCACAGATACGCAGTATTTT.

This clonotype came up a few times. V usage is TRBV5-5 and J usage is TRBJ2-7; 7 nucleotides line up with TRBD2. The CDR3 contains 13 residues. Trimming took 4 bases from V and 0 from J; bases not matched to a gene: 1. Germline CDR1 and CDR2: SGHKS and YYEKEE (reference sequence). CDR3 DNA: TGTGCCAGCAGCAGCGGGGACTCCTACGAGCAGTACTTC. It is translated as CASSSGDSYEQYF.

Only a few counts were recorded for this clonotype. CDR3 protein: CASSLTGPDTQYF. Here the CDR3 DNA reads TGCGCCAGCAGCCTGACAGGGCCAGATACGCAGTATTTT. The gene calls are TRBV5-1 and TRBJ2-3, with 7 bases matching TRBD1. The CDR3 is 13 residues long. The germline CDR1 and CDR2 sequences are SGHRS and YFSETQ. V shed 4 bases and J 4 bases; nucleotides not matched to a gene: 3.

V and J are TRBV12-3 or TRBV12-4 and TRBJ2-2; no definite D call. The CDR3 totals 14 residues. The V gene lost 5 bases and the J gene lost 8 bases, with 15 bases spanning the gap. CDR3 nucleotide sequence: TGTGCCAGCAGTCGAAGGGTGGAGACAGGGGAGCTGTTTTTT. This sequence encodes CASSRRVETGELFF.

The table lists this clonotype with a few counts. The V and J genes are TRBV5-6 and TRBJ1-1; D not resolved. The germline CDR1 and CDR2 sequences are SGHDT and YYEEEE. The CDR3 spans 14 residues. With 2 bases removed from V and 0 bases from J, the gap between germline ends came to 8 bases. For the CDR3, the DNA is TGTGCCAGCAGCTTTGTATCAGTGAACACTGAAGCTTTCTTT. Its protein is CASSFVSVNTEAFF.

This clonotype was counted a few times. J is TRBJ1-5 and V is TRBV3-1; D not resolved. The ends were cut back, 3 bases at V and 2 bases at J, with 8 bases in the middle. Germline V gene sequence: CDR1 LGHDT, CDR2 YNNKEL (reference sequence). The CDR3 length is 14 residues. The CDR3 protein is CASSQAHGNQPQHF. CDR3 DNA: TGTGCCAGCAGCCAGGCCCACGGCAATCAGCCCCAGCATTTT.

This clonotype has just a few counts. This chain connects TRBV7-6 to TRBJ2-5, with no clear D. CDR1 is SGHVS and CDR2 is FNYEAQ in the germline V gene. V was shortened by 1 base and J by 5 bases, with 8 bases between the two germline ends. This CDR3 has 13 residues. For the CDR3, the DNA is TGTGCCAGCAGCTTAGAGTACCGGGAGACCCAGTACTTC. Protein: CASSLEYRETQYF.

The chain has TRBV11-1 and TRBJ2-1; no clear D gene. CDR1 SGHAT and CDR2 FQDESV come from the germline V gene (reference sequence). This CDR3 contains 14 residues. In nucleotides, the CDR3 is TGTGCTACCGCCCCCGGCCGCTCCTACAATGAGCAGTTCTTC. Translated: CATAPGRSYNEQFF.

The genes are TRBV9 and TRBJ1-2; the D is unclear. This CDR3 is 11 amino acids long. Germline V gives CDR1 SGDLS, CDR2 YYNGEE. V shed 0 bases and J shed 9 bases, with 6 bases lying between them. CDR3 residues: CASSVGLSYTF. DNA of the CDR3: TGTGCCAGCAGCGTAGGCCTGAGCTACACCTTC.

The chain combines TRBV7-2 with TRBJ1-1, with D unresolved. V lost 0 bases to trimming and J lost 2 bases, with 10 bases between them. CDR1 is SGHTA and CDR2 is FQGNSA in the germline V gene. The CDR3 has 15 amino acids. The CDR3 spells CASSLAGVLNTEAFF. Here the CDR3 DNA reads TGTGCCAGCAGCTTAGCGGGCGTGCTCAACACTGAAGCTTTCTTT.

The J gene is TRBJ1-2, the V gene TRBV7-2; D not certain. CDR1 is SGHTA, CDR2 FQGNSA, per germline. CDR3 length equals 13 residues. Deletions cut 5 bases from V and 8 bases from J, with 15 bases between. CDR3 residues: CASSPQPLEGYTF. The CDR3 nucleotides read TGTGCCAGCAGCCCGCAGCCTCTAGAAGGCTACACCTTC.

This clonotype was seen more than once but under ten times. The chain carries TRBV20-1 and TRBJ2-3; 10 positions agree with TRBD2. The CDR3 is 17 amino acids. Trimming removed 0 bases from V and 8 bases from J; junction bases left unmatched: 14. Germline V gene lookup returns CDR1 DFQATT and CDR2 SNEGSKA (reference sequence). CDR3 coding DNA: TGCAGTGCTAGAGATGAGCGTGCTAGCGGGGGACGATTTACGCAGTATTTT. Encoded protein: CSARDERASGGRFTQYF.

This clonotype was observed a few times. For the CDR3, the DNA is TGCAGTGCTAGGGACCCTTTGCGGGTGGCCTACGAGCAGTACTTC. The encoded protein is CSARDPLRVAYEQYF. The V gene is TRBV20-1, the J gene TRBJ2-7; the D gene is possibly TRBD2 (5 bases). Germline V CDR1 and CDR2: DFQATT, SNEGSKA (reference sequence). V was pared by 3 bases and J by 2 bases, with 17 bases between. The CDR3 runs to 15 residues.

This chain connects TRBV19 to TRBJ2-7; no firm D call. CDR1 is LNHDA and CDR2 is SQIVND in the germline V gene (reference sequence). CDR3 size: 14 residues. V shed 4 bases and J shed 2 bases, with 12 bases lying between them. The CDR3 DNA is TGTGCCAGTAGTAACGGAAACTTCCCCTACGAGCAGTACTTC. It yields the protein CASSNGNFPYEQYF.

The sample holds one count of this clonotype. The chain links TRBV7-6 to TRBJ2-1, with D possibly being TRBD2 (5 bases). This CDR3 contains 16 residues. V was trimmed by 3 bases and J by 7 bases, leaving 19 bases between them. The germline gives CDR1 SGHVS, CDR2 FNYEAQ. The CDR3 DNA follows: TGTGCCAGCAGCTTGGTTCGTAGAGGGAGTTATAATGAGCAGTTCTTC. Translation gives CASSLVRRGSYNEQFF.

The genes are TRBV5-6 and TRBJ2-1, with 8 positions matching TRBD2. The CDR3 runs 16 residues. Germline loops: CDR1 SGHDT, CDR2 YYEEEE. Germline trimming cut 1 base from V and 2 bases from J; bases unmatched to any gene: 5. The CDR3 here is CASSLSSGPAYNEQFF. The CDR3 DNA reads as TGTGCCAGCAGCTTGTCTAGCGGGCCAGCCTACAATGAGCAGTTCTTC.

This chain links TRBV29-1 with TRBJ1-2; the D gene is possibly TRBD1 (6 bases). Germline CDR1 and CDR2: SQVTM and ANQGSEA. The V end was cut by 3 bases, the J end by 4 bases, with 12 bases between. The CDR3 has 13 residues. As DNA, the CDR3 is TGCAGCGTTGATAGGGGGGTAGGCTATGGCTACACCTTC. Amino acids: CSVDRGVGYGYTF.

The genes are TRBV7-2 and TRBJ2-5, with 8 bases fitting TRBD2. The germline CDR1 and CDR2 sequences are SGHTA and FQGNSA. With V trimmed by 4 bases and J by 2 bases, 3 bases remained unmatched. The CDR3 is 14 residues long. CDR3 bases: TGTGCCAGCAGCTACGGACTAGCTCAAGAGACCCAGTACTTC. It is translated as CASSYGLAQETQYF.

This clonotype has more than one count but fewer than ten. This chain uses TRBV5-1 with TRBJ2-3; D is unresolved. Deletions cut 5 bases from V and 0 bases from J, with 13 bases between. Per germline, CDR1 SGHRS and CDR2 YFSETQ. There are 15 residues in the CDR3. The CDR3 loop is CASRNLPTSTDTQYF. The CDR3 nucleotides read TGCGCCAGCAGAAATCTTCCCACTAGCACAGATACGCAGTATTTT.

This clonotype has just a few counts. The genes are TRBV7-6 and TRBJ2-7; D may match TRBD1 or TRBD2 (5 bases each). V gave up 1 base and J gave up 5 bases, with 12 bases separating them. The CDR3 has 14 amino acids. CDR1 is SGHVS, CDR2 FNYEAQ, per germline. CDR3 nucleotides: TGTGCCAGCAGCTTAGAGGGACCCCCGGACGAGCAGTACTTC. The encoded protein is CASSLEGPPDEQYF.

A few counts support this clonotype. The chain joins TRBV7-9 to TRBJ1-5; tentatively, D is TRBD1 (6 bases). CDR1 is SEHNR and CDR2 is FQNEAQ in the germline V gene (reference sequence). CDR3 size: 14 residues. Trimming cost V 6 bases and J 6 bases, with 15 bases left between them. CDR3 amino acids: CASSSTGSTQPQHF. In DNA, the CDR3 is TGTGCCAGCAGTTCCACAGGGAGTACTCAGCCCCAGCATTTT. The full variable domain, rest sourced from reference TRBV7-9 and TRBJ1-5, is DTGVSQNPRHKITKRGQNVTFRCDPISEHNRLYWYRQTLGQGPEFLTYFQNEAQLEKSRLLSDRFSAERPKGSFSTLEIQRTEQGDSAMYLCASSSTGSTQPQHFGDGTRLSIL.

The chain links TRBV6-5 to TRBJ1-2, with a possible D match to TRBD1 (5 bases). The ends were cut back, 6 bases at V and 8 bases at J, with 22 bases in the middle. Germline assignment: CDR1 MNHEY and CDR2 SVGAGI. The CDR3 is 15 residues long. CDR3 nucleotide sequence: TGTGCCAGCAGACTCTCTGAGGGAGGGGAATGGGGCTACACCTTC. Translation: CASRLSEGGEWGYTF.

The chain recombines TRBV4-2 with TRBJ1-2; D remains ambiguous. This CDR3 contains 13 residues. V shed 5 bases and J shed 4 bases, with 11 bases lying between them. The germline CDR1 and CDR2 sequences are LGHNA and YNFKEQ. The CDR3 here is CASSAAELYGYTF. For the CDR3, the DNA is TGTGCCAGCAGCGCGGCGGAACTCTATGGCTACACCTTC.

This clonotype has just a few counts. V gene TRBV9 combines with J gene TRBJ2-7, with unresolved D. Germline CDR1 and CDR2: SGDLS and YYNGEE. Trimming shortened V by 0 bases and J by 3 bases, and 10 bases separated the two germline ends. The CDR3 has 14 amino acids. CDR3 region: CASSVVADGYEQYF. Here the CDR3 DNA reads TGTGCCAGCAGCGTAGTCGCTGATGGCTACGAGCAGTACTTC.

The sample holds a few counts of this clonotype. The V and J genes are TRBV11-2 and TRBJ2-3; TRBD2 matches at 10 bases. The germline gives CDR1 SGHAT, CDR2 FQNNGV. The CDR3 spans 20 residues. Germline trimming cut 0 bases from V and 4 bases from J; bases unmatched to any gene: 16. The CDR3 nucleotides are TGTGCCAGCAGCTTAGATCGGTTCCGCGGGCTAGCGGGAGACGCAGATACGCAGTATTTT. It codes for CASSLDRFRGLAGDADTQYF.

In this sample, this clonotype turned up many times. This rearrangement joins TRBV29-1 to TRBJ1-1, with D hard to call. Germline V gene lookup returns CDR1 SQVTM and CDR2 ANQGSEA. The CDR3 runs 15 residues. V shed 2 bases and J shed 1 base, with 14 bases lying between them. CDR3 sequence: CSVELPGYQNTEAFF. The DNA for the CDR3 is TGCAGCGTTGAACTCCCCGGATACCAGAACACTGAAGCTTTCTTT. The full variable domain, completed using reference TRBV29-1 and TRBJ1-1, is SAVISQKPSRDICQRGTSLTIQCQVDSQVTMMFWYRQQPGQSLTLIATANQGSEATYESGFVIDKFPISRPNLTFSTLTVSNMSPEDSSIYLCSVELPGYQNTEAFFGQGTRLTVV.

This clonotype was detected a few times. The V gene is TRBV5-6, the J gene TRBJ2-2, with TRBD1 matching over 11 bases. The germline V gene has CDR1 SGHDT and CDR2 YYEEEE. After removal of 3 bases from V and 6 bases from J, the junction contained 1 base not matched to a gene. This CDR3 is built from 14 residues. The CDR3 region has the DNA TGTGCCAGCAGCTGGGGACAGGGGGCCGGGGAGCTGTTTTTT. Amino acid sequence: CASSWGQGAGELFF.

J is TRBJ2-5 and V is TRBV7-9, with D possibly matching TRBD1 (6 bases). V gave up 1 base and J gave up 7 bases, with 7 bases separating them. This CDR3 contains 12 residues. Germline CDR1 reads SEHNR; CDR2 reads FQNEAQ (reference sequence). As DNA, the CDR3 is TGTGCCAGCAGCTTAGAACAGGGGACCCAGTACTTC. This encodes CASSLEQGTQYF.

This clonotype was picked up a small number of times. J is TRBJ2-7 and V is TRBV18, with TRBD1 identical over 10 bases. This CDR3 is 15 amino acids long. Germline V CDR1 and CDR2: KGHSH, LQKENI. V gave up 6 bases and J gave up 3 bases; unmatched junction bases: 8. The chain's CDR3 is CASSVDRGKGYEQYF. The CDR3 nucleotides are TGTGCCAGCTCCGTGGACAGGGGGAAGGGCTACGAGCAGTACTTC.

The CDR3 nucleotides are TGTGCCAGCAGGACTAGCGGGGGGCAACATTACTTC. Protein sequence: CASRTSGGQHYF. The genes are TRBV6-2 or TRBV6-3 and TRBJ2-5; 13 bases fit TRBD2. The CDR3 totals 12 residues. Germline CDR1 and CDR2: MNHEY and SVGEGT. The V gene end was trimmed by 6 bases and the J gene end by 14 bases; junction bases not matched to a gene: 6.

This clonotype has only a few counts. The chain has TRBV10-3 and TRBJ2-1; 7 nucleotides line up with TRBD2. Germline CDR1 ENHRY, CDR2 SYGVKD. The CDR3 is 17 amino acids. After removal of 0 bases from V and 10 bases from J, the junction contained 15 bases not matched to a gene. CDR3 nucleotide sequence: TGTGCCATCAGTGAGTCCTGGGGTAGCGGGTACGGTGAAGAGCAGTTCTTC. Amino acid sequence: CAISESWGSGYGEEQFF.

The CDR3 here is CASGWGLAGAGETQYF. The CDR3 DNA follows: TGTGCCAGCGGCTGGGGACTAGCGGGAGCGGGAGAGACCCAGTACTTC. The chain carries TRBV9 and TRBJ2-5; TRBD2 matches at 14 bases. Germline values: CDR1 SGDLS, CDR2 YYNGEE. The CDR3 is made up of 16 amino acids. Trimming at V came to 7 bases and at J to 4 bases, leaving 9 bases not matched to a gene.